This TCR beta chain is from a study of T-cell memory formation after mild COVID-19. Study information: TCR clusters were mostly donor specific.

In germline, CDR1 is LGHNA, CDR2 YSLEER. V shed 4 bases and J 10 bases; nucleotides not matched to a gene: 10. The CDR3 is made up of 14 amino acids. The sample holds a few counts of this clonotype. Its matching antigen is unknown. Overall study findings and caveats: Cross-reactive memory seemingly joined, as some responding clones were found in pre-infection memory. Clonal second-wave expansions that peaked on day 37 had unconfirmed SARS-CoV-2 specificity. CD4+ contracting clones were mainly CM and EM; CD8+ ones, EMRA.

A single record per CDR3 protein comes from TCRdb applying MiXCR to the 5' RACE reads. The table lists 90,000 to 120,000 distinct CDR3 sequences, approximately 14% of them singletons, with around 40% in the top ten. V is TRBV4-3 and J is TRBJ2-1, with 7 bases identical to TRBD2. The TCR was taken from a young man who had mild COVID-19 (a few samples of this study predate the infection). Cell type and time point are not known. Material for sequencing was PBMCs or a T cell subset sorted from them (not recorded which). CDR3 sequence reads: CASSRDASAGEQFF. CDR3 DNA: TGCGCCAGCAGCCGGGATGCCTCAGCGGGAGAGCAGTTCTTC.